These 6 T cell receptor beta chains came from one sample sequenced in a study of blood T cells in healthy people across ages. Through a sample-barcoded 5' primer and a J-beta primer mix, a second PCR was run for roughly 7 to 12 cycles. TCRdb called the 5' RACE reads again in MiXCR, with one record for every CDR3 protein. The data hold more than 500,000 distinct CDR3 sequences, with about 29% observed a single time. The same specimen was also included in a second study, on T cells of mothers and their children.

Sequencing was carried out using blood. The source of these receptors is a boy aged 2 to 10 in good health.

The chain carries TRBV9 and TRBJ2-5, with a tentative D call TRBD2 (6 bases). The DNA end lines up better with TRBJ2-7; the J call may be wrong. The CDR3 totals 16 residues. Looked up from germline, CDR1 is SGDLS and CDR2 is YYNGEE. The chain's CDR3 is CASSVAMGGPNHEQYF. DNA of the CDR3: TGTGCCAGCAGCGTAGCTATGGGGGGACCAAACCACGAGCAGTACTTC.

The chain links TRBV7-8 to TRBJ2-1, with TRBD2 matching over 7 bases. CDR3 size: 16 residues. Per germline, CDR1 SGHVS and CDR2 FQNEAQ. J was trimmed by 5 bases and V by 0 bases; bases with no gene match: 7. CDR3 amino acids: CASSLAFGRRDNEQFF. The CDR3 bases are TGTGCCAGCAGCTTAGCGTTCGGGAGGAGGGACAATGAGCAGTTCTTC.

This chain links TRBV5-1 with TRBJ1-1; perhaps TRBD1 as D (6 bases). Germline lookup yields CDR1 SGHRS and CDR2 YFSETQ. The ends were cut back, 0 bases at V and 7 bases at J, with 10 bases in the middle. This CDR3 comprises 13 residues. The CDR3 sequence is CASSLAGVGEAFF. In nucleotides, the CDR3 is TGCGCCAGCAGCTTGGCAGGGGTCGGTGAAGCTTTCTTT.

There are a few counts of this clonotype. The chain recombines TRBV11-2 with TRBJ2-7; 8 nucleotides align to TRBD2. With 5 bases clipped from V and 6 bases from J, the junction kept 12 bases outside the gene matches. The CDR3 has 15 amino acids. Germline loops: CDR1 SGHAT, CDR2 FQNNGV. As DNA, the CDR3 is TGTGCCAGCAGCCGATTGTCCGGGAGGGCCGGCGAGCAGTACTTC. Translating it yields CASSRLSGRAGEQYF.

This chain connects TRBV27 to TRBJ1-5; D remains unclear. V was clipped by 0 bases and J by 4 bases, with 10 bases between them. CDR3 length equals 15 residues. Germline V gene sequence: CDR1 MNHEY, CDR2 SMNVEV (reference sequence). The CDR3 loop reads CASSLSGVANQPQHF. CDR3 sequence (DNA): TGTGCCAGCAGTTTATCTGGGGTGGCAAATCAGCCCCAGCATTTT.

This clonotype was observed at least ten times. This chain joins TRBV3-1 and TRBJ2-5; 7 positions agree with TRBD1. Germline V gene data show CDR1 as LGHDT and CDR2 as YNNKEL (reference sequence). The CDR3 has 15 amino acids. J gave up 4 bases and V 4 bases, and 9 bases lay outside the gene matches. The CDR3 nucleotides read TGTGCCAGCAGCCCCGACAGGGTTGGGGGAGAGACCCAGTACTTC. This codes for CASSPDRVGGETQYF.